This paragraph reports one TCR beta chain. No cognate antigen has been identified for it. Base qualities are not recorded, but no much larger clone differs from it by a single base. This sample is drawn from a study of blood T cells in healthy people across ages (dated by TCRdb to between 2014 and 2017). Notes on the research overall: In model experiments, roughly one uniquely barcoded TCR beta cDNA molecule per two T cells was captured by template switching. Donors of different ages were randomly distributed across sequencing lanes to avoid experimental bias. The study measured age-related changes in TCR beta repertoire diversity using deep sequencing normalized with unique cDNA molecular identifiers. Donors were grouped into four age groups: young (average approximately 15 years), middle-aged (about 38), aged (about 60) and long-lived (less than 85). Using the same blood draw, the study looked at two additional independent replicas of 1 million unique cDNA reads for two donors, one aged 18 to 30 and the other aged 80 or older.

The study at large found these results: Compared with the aged group, the long-lived group had more naive CD4+ T cells, fewer expanded clones and increased TCR diversity, suggesting age selection. Estimates of total diversity from one million sequenced T cells were regarded as lower bounds and underestimates. Since profiling was done on bulk unsorted PBMCs, naive and antigen-experienced compartments could not be conclusively compared. Donor CMV infection status was unknown, potentially confounding age-related changes in expanded clonotypes. The percentage of naive T cells measured by flow cytometry correlated strongly with observed TCR beta diversity. As age increased, observed TCR beta diversity per million T cells dropped in a roughly linear way, and a significant reduction was already evident by age 40.

Donors were 39 systemically healthy Caucasian individuals from Russia aged 6 to 90 years. Each donor gave 8 to 10 milliliters of peripheral blood, drawn into EDTA-treated Vacutainer tubes. Ficoll-Paque density-gradient centrifugation was used to isolate PBMCs, with at least 6 million per sample. Trizol reagent was used to extract total RNA from the PBMCs, yielding at least 5 micrograms per sample. The percentages of naive CD45RAhigh/CD27high T cells were determined by flow cytometry on a PBMC aliquot from every donor. As encoded in the germline V gene (reference sequence), CDR1 is DFQATT while CDR2 is SNEGSKA. From cysteine to phenylalanine, the CDR3 is 16 amino acids long. Of the read, only the CDR3 DNA is kept; its 48 bases are in frame from base 1. At the junction V is shortened by 4 bases and J by 0 bases, with 16 bases in between. Library construction relied on 5' RACE. The listed sequencing device is Illumina HiSeq 2500. A second PCR of about 7 to 12 cycles was run with a J-beta primer mix and a sample-barcoded 5' primer. A template-switch 5' adaptor carrying 12 random nucleotides introduced a unique molecular identifier onto each TCR beta cDNA molecule. At least 2.5 million CDR3-containing paired-end reads were obtained from each sample. The Mint cDNA synthesis kit, primed by a TRBC-specific oligonucleotide, was used to synthesize first-strand cDNA from all RNA. Following uracil-DNA glycosylase treatment, a first 18-cycle PCR with universal primers M1SS and BC2_uni_R was performed on all cDNA. From the authors' description of their analysis: For normalization, 1 million high-quality reads, each with a distinct molecular identifier, were randomly selected from each sample. Instead of being binned into consensus sequences, reads with shared molecular identifiers were discarded. MiTCR, set to a Q25 quality threshold and the strictest error-elimination algorithm, was used for CDR3 identification, clonotype clustering and error correction. Lower-bound total TCR beta diversity was estimated with a nonparametric unseen species model using Euler transformation. The public reads were reanalyzed by TCRdb: fastp trimming at Q25, MiXCR alignment, in-frame beta chains only. When rows share a CDR3 protein, they turn into one entry using the most common DNA and genes. The V and J calls, along with clone size, are taken from TCRdb and not from the paper's own processing. The sample includes about 970,000 distinct CDR3 sequences, with roughly 47% observed a single time. Of the sample, roughly a fifth is held by the ten largest clones.

Recombination connected TRBV20-1 to TRBJ2-4; the best D guess is TRBD1, with 6 bases matching. The sample was blood. This receptor was obtained from a woman aged 55-70 years in good health. The CDR3 loop reads CSATFPDRLAKNIQYF. The nucleotides are TGCAGTGCTACCTTCCCGGACAGATTAGCCAAAAACATTCAGTACTTC.